The source of this T cell receptor beta chain is a study of OX40 agonist ivuxolimab in advanced cancers. General study findings and limits: Expanded clones belonging to CD8+ T cells outnumbered, on average, those of CD4+. Undetermined was the antigen specificity of the expanded peripheral T cells. Clones of CD4+ and CD8+ blood T cells grew by week 6 at doses of 0.1 to 3.0 mg/kg.

With regard to this clone: The antigen is not known.

Autoimmune disease history or systemic immunosuppression was exclusionary. Profiled with immunoSEQ multiplex PCR; TCRdb holds only in-frame clones, not every one. The sample lists approximately 68,000 clones; around nine tenths were seen once. The CDR3 consists of 14 residues. V was clipped by 6 bases and J by 2 bases; unmatched bases: 6. Germline V CDR1 and CDR2: SGHDN, FVKESK. The clonotype comes from an adult with an advanced solid tumor such as melanoma, head and neck, liver or kidney cancer. The chain is built from TRBV14 and TRBJ1-1; 7 bases map to TRBD1. The sample consisted of CD4+ or CD8+ T cells sorted from blood, taken in a trial of the OX40 agonist ivuxolimab. DNA of the CDR3: TGTGCCAGCAGGGGACAGTCCTTAAACACTGAAGCTTTCTTT. Translated: CASRGQSLNTEAFF.